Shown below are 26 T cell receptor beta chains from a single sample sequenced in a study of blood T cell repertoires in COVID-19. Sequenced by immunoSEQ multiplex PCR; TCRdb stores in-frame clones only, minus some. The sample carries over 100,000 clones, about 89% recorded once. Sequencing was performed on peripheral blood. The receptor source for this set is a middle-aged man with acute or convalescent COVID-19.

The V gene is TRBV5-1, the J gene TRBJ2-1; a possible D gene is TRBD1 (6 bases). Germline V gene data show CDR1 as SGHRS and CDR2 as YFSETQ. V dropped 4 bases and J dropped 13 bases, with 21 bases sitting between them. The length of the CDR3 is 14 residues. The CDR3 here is CASSGRTRDTPQFF. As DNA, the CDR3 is TGCGCCAGCAGCGGGAGAACCCGGGACACGCCTCAGTTCTTC.

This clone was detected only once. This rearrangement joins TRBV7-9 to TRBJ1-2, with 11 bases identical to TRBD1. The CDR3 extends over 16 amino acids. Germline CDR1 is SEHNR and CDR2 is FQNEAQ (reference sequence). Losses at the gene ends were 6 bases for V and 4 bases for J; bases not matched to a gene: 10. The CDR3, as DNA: TGTGCCAGCAGTCGAGGGACAGGGGGTTTGGGCTATGGCTACACCTTC. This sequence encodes CASSRGTGGLGYGYTF.

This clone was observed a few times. The CDR3 loop reads CASSLSRIGDTQYF. The CDR3 bases are TGTGCCAGCAGTTTATCCAGGATCGGAGATACGCAGTATTTT. The chain carries TRBV27 and TRBJ2-3; D uncertain. The CDR3 is 14 residues long. Germline-derived CDR1 and CDR2 are MNHEY and SMNVEV (reference sequence). V lost 0 bases, J lost 5 bases, and 9 bases lay in between.

The CDR3 loop reads CAWSVLDRGNAQYF. CDR3 DNA: TGTGCCTGGAGTGTACTGGACAGGGGGAACGCGCAGTACTTC. The gene calls are TRBV30 and TRBJ2-7; 10 positions agree with TRBD1. The germline CDR1 and CDR2 sequences are GTSNPN and SVGIG (reference sequence). The CDR3 extends over 14 amino acids. Trimming at V came to 0 bases and at J to 9 bases, leaving 8 bases not matched to a gene.

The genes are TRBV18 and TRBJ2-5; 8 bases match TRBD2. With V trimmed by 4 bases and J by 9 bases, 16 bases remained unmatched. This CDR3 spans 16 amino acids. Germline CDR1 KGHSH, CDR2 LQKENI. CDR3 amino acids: CASSLVERGPVAAQYF. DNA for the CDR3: TGTGCCAGCTCACTGGTCGAGCGGGGGCCGGTGGCGGCCCAGTACTTC. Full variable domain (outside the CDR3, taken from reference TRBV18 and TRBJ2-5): NAGVMQNPRHLVRRRGQEARLRCSPMKGHSHVYWYRQLPEEGLKFMVYLQKENIIDESGMPKERFSAEFPKEGPSILRIQQVVRGDSAAYFCASSLVERGPVAAQYFGPGTRLLVL.

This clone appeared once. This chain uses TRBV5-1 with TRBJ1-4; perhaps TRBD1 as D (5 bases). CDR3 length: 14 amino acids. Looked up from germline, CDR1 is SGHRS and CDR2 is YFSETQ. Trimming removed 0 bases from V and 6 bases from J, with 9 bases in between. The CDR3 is CASSLEGYDEKLFF. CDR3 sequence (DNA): TGCGCCAGCAGCTTGGAGGGGTACGATGAAAAACTGTTTTTT.

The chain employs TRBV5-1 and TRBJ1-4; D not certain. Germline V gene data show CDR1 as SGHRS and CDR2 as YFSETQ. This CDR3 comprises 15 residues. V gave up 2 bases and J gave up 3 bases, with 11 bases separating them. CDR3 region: CASSFGVPPNEKLFF. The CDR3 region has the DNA TGCGCCAGCAGCTTTGGAGTGCCACCTAATGAAAAACTGTTTTTT.

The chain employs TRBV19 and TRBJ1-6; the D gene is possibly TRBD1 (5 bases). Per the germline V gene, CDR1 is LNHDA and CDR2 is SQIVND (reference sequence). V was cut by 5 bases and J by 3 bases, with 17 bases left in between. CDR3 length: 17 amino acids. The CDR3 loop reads CASSPGGTAIYNSPLHF. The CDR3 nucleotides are TGTGCCAGTAGTCCAGGAGGGACTGCAATCTATAATTCACCCCTCCACTTT.

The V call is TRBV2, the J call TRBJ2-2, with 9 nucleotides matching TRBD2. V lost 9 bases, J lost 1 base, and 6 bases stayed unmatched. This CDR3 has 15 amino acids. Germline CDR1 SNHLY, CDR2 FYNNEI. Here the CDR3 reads CASRMTSGNTGELFF. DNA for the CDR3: TGTGCCAGTCGGATGACTAGCGGGAACACCGGGGAGCTGTTTTTT.

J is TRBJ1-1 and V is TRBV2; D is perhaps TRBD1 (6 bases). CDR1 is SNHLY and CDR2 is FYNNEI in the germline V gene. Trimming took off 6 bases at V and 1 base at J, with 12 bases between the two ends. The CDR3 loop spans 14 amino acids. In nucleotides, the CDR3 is TGTGCCAGCAGAGACAGGTTCCCGAACACTGAAGCTTTCTTT. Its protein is CASRDRFPNTEAFF.

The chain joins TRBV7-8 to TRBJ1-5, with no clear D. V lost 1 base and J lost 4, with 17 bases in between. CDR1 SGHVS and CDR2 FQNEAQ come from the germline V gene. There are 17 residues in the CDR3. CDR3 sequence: CASSLGNTGRKNQPQHF. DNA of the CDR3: TGTGCCAGCAGCTTAGGGAACACCGGGAGAAAGAATCAGCCCCAGCATTTT.

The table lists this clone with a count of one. CDR3 in amino acids: CASGGGLTNQPQHF. The CDR3 DNA reads as TGTGCCAGTGGAGGTGGGCTAACTAATCAGCCCCAGCATTTT. The chain employs TRBV19 and TRBJ1-5; D is undetermined. CDR1 is LNHDA, CDR2 SQIVND, per germline (reference sequence). The CDR3 covers 14 residues. V lost 8 bases, J lost 4 bases, and 15 bases lay in between.

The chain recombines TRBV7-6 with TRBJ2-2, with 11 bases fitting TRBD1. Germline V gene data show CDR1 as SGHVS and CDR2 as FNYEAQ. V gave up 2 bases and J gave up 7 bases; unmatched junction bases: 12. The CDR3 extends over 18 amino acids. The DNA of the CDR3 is TGTGCCAGCAGCTTACCAACGGGGACAGGGGGTACGCACGGGGAGCTGTTTTTT. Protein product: CASSLPTGTGGTHGELFF.

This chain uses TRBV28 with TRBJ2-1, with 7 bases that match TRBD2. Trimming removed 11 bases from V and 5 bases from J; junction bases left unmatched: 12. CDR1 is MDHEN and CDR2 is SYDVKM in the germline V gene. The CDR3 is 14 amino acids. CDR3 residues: CASKAGEVNNEQFF. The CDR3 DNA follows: TGTGCCTCAAAGGCGGGGGAAGTAAACAATGAGCAGTTCTTC.

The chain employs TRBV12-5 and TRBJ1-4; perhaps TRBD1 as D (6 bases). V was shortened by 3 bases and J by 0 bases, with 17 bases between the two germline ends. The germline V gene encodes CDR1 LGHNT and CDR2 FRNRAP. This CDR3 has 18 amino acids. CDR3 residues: CASGFTKQGKATNEKLFF. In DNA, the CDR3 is TGTGCTAGTGGTTTCACTAAACAGGGAAAAGCAACTAATGAAAAACTGTTTTTT.

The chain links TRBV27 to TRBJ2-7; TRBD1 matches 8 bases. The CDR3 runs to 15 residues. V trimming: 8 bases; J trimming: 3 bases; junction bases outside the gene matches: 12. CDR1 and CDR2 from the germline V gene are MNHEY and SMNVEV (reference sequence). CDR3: CASGGQVVDFYEQYF. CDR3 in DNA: TGTGCCAGCGGGGGACAGGTGGTCGATTTCTACGAGCAGTACTTC.

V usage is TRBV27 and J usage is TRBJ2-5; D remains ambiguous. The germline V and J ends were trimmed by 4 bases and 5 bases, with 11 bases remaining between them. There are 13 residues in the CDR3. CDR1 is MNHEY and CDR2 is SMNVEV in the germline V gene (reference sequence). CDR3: CASSSVAWETQYF. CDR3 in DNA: TGTGCCAGCAGTTCGGTCGCGTGGGAGACCCAGTACTTC.

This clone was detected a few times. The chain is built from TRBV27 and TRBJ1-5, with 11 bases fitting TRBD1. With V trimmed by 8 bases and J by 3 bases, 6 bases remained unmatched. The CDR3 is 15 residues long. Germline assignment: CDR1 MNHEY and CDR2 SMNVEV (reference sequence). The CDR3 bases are TGTGCCAGCGGGGGGGACAGGGGGACCAATCAGCCCCAGCATTTT. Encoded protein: CASGGDRGTNQPQHF.

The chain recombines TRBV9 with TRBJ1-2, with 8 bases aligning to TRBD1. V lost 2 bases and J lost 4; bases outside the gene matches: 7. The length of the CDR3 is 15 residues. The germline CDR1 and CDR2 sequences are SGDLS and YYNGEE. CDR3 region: CASSVSGGLTYGYTF. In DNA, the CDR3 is TGTGCCAGCAGCGTGTCAGGGGGCCTTACCTATGGCTACACCTTC. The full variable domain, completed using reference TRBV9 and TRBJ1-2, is DSGVTQTPKHLITATGQRVTLRCSPRSGDLSVYWYQQSLDQGLQFLIQYYNGEERAKGNILERFSAQQFPDLHSELNLSSLELGDSALYFCASSVSGGLTYGYTFGSGTRLTVV.

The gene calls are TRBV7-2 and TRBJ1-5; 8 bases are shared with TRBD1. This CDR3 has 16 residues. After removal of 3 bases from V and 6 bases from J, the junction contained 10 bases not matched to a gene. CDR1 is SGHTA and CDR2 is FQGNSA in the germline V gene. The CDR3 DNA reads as TGTGCCAGCAGCTTCTCGTGGACAGGGAGTGGTCAGCCCCAGCATTTT. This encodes CASSFSWTGSGQPQHF.

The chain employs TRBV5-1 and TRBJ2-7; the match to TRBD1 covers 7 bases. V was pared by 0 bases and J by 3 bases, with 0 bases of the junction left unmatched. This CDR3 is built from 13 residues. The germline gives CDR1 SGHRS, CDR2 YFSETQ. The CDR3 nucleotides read TGCGCCAGCAGCTTGGACAGGGGCTACGAGCAGTACTTC. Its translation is CASSLDRGYEQYF.

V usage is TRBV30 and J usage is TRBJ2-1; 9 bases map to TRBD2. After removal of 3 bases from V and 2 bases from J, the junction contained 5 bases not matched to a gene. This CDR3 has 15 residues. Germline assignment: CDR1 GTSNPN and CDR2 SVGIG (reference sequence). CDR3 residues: CAWRVREGPYNEQFF. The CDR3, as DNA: TGTGCCTGGAGGGTGCGGGAGGGCCCCTACAATGAGCAGTTCTTC.

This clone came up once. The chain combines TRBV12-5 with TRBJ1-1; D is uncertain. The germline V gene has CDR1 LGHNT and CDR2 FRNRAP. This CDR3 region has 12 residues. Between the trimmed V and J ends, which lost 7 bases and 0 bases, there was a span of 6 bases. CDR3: CASDVLNTEAFF. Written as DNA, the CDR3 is TGTGCTAGTGATGTCTTGAACACTGAAGCTTTCTTT.

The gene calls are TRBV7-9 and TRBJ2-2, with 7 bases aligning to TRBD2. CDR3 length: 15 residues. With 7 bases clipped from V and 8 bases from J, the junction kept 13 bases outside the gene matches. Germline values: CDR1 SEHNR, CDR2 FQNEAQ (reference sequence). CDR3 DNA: TGTGCCAGCACCATTGGCGCGGGAGCAATGGGGGAGCTGTTTTTT. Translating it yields CASTIGAGAMGELFF.

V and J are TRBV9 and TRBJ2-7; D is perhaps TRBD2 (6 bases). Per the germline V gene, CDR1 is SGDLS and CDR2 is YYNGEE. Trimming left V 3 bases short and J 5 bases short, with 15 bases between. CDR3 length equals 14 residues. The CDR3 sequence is CASSASPGRNEQYF. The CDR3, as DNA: TGTGCCAGCAGCGCGTCCCCAGGGAGGAACGAGCAGTACTTC.

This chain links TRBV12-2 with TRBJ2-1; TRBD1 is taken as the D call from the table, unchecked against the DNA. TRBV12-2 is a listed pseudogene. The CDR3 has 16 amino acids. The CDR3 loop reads CASRLASGQGGDEQFF. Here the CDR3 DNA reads TGTGCAAGTCGCCTAGCTTCCGGACAGGGGGGCGATGAGCAGTTCTTC.